The present entry profiles one TCR beta chain with its context. The data stem from a study of blood T cells in healthy people across ages. Primers used in a second PCR of roughly 6 to 11 cycles were a sample-barcoded 5' primer and a J-beta primer mix. TCRdb re-analysed the 5' RACE reads in MiXCR, keeping a single row per CDR3 protein. The profile shows 250,000 to 300,000 distinct CDR3 sequences, around 29% of them singletons. Aged about 6 to 90, donors were systemically healthy Caucasians from Russia. The amount of total RNA extracted per sample was at least 6 micrograms. The CDR3 runs to 15 residues. Trimming at V came to 7 bases and at J to 6 bases, leaving 12 bases not matched to a gene. Germline V gene lookup returns CDR1 SNHLY and CDR2 FYNNEI.

The sequenced sample was blood. This receptor was obtained from a woman in her seventies in good health. The chain joins TRBV2 to TRBJ2-3; 8 bases map to TRBD2. CDR3: CASTSNGRDADTQYF. The CDR3 nucleotides read TGTGCCAGCACATCCAACGGGAGGGACGCGGATACGCAGTATTTT.